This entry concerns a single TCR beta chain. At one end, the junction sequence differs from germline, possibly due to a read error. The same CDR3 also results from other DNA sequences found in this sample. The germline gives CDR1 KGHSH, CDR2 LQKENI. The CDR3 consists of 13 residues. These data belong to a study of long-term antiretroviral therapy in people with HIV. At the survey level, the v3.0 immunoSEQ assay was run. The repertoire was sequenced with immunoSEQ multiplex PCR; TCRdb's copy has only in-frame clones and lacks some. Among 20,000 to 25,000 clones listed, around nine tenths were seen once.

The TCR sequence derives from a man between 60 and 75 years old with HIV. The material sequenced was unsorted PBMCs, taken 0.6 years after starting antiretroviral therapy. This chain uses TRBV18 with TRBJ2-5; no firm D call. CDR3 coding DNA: TGTGCCAGCTCCCCACGGAGCCAAGAGACCCAGTACTTC. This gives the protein CASSPRSQETQYF.